This TCR beta chain is drawn from a study of T cells in localized non-small cell lung cancer. Comments on this clone: Its antigen is not known.

The assay was immunoSEQ multiplex PCR, and TCRdb's table has in-frame clones only and misses some. Of 86,000 or so clones detected, 84% appear once; the ten largest clones hold 2.8%. Study-wide results and caveats: Owing to sequencing of a solitary tumor region, heterogeneity cannot be discounted. A median of 57 of the top 100 tumor clones appeared in adjacent lung, which was paired and uninvolved. Tumor showed lower T cell clonality than uninvolved adjacent lung, where it was highest.

The CDR3 extends over 17 amino acids. V was pared by 2 bases and J by 1 base, with 8 bases of the junction left unmatched. Germline assignment: CDR1 LNHNV and CDR2 YYDKDF (reference sequence). The chain carries TRBV15 and TRBJ1-1; 9 nucleotides align to TRBD1. Sequenced material: peripheral blood, taken before any cancer treatment. The clonotype was recovered from a man between 40 and 70 years old with stage I lung adenocarcinoma. CDR3 nucleotide sequence: TGTGCCACCAGCAGAACAGGACGGGGACAGGGGAACACTGAAGCTTTCTTT. This gives the protein CATSRTGRGQGNTEAFF.